This T cell receptor beta chain was profiled in a study of cytomegalovirus exposure and HLA in healthy donors. General observations from the study: According to the study, 160 or so TCR beta chains were cytomegalovirus-associated.

60 Vbeta and 13 Jbeta primers were used in PCR. TCRdb keeps only in-frame clones here, not all; method: immunoSEQ multiplex PCR. The table has about 98,000 clones, roughly 70% seen once. A note on this clone: What it binds is unknown.

This CDR3 is built from 14 residues. Germline CDR1 is MGHDK and CDR2 is SYGVNS. The V end lost 5 bases, the J end lost 0 bases, and 8 bases lay between the germline ends. The sequenced sample consisted of PBMCs. The V gene is TRBV25-1, the J gene TRBJ2-1; a possible D gene is TRBD2 (5 bases). The TCR comes from a male donor in good health and CMV-seronegative. The CDR3 sequence is CASSKRSSYNEQFF. The CDR3 region has the DNA TGTGCCAGCAGTAAGCGGAGCTCCTACAATGAGCAGTTCTTC.